This passage covers 21 T cell receptor beta chains from one sample sequenced in a study of early T cells in non-severe SARS-CoV-2 infection. TCRdb reanalysed the 5' RACE reads using MiXCR and keeps one entry per CDR3 protein. The data hold 83,000 or so distinct CDR3 sequences, with roughly 10% observed a single time. The sample here was whole blood, taken at baseline. Receptor source: an adult who was a healthcare worker with PCR-confirmed SARS-CoV-2 infection or an uninfected control (not recorded which).

This clonotype was picked up a small number of times. The rearrangement uses TRBV20-1 and TRBJ2-3; 11 bases fit TRBD1. This CDR3 has 14 amino acids. V was pared by 6 bases and J by 5 bases, with 7 bases of the junction left unmatched. Germline V CDR1 and CDR2: DFQATT, SNEGSKA (reference sequence). For the CDR3, the DNA is TGCAGTGCCGTACCGGGACAGGGGGTAGATACGCAGTATTTT. It encodes CSAVPGQGVDTQYF.

This clonotype was detected ten times or more. The chain has TRBV30 and TRBJ2-2; the match to TRBD2 covers 12 bases. Germline lookup yields CDR1 GTSNPN and CDR2 SVGIG (reference sequence). The CDR3 has 15 amino acids. V was pared by 1 base and J by 6 bases, with 3 bases of the junction left unmatched. The CDR3 spells CAWSASGRASGELFF. The DNA of the CDR3 is TGTGCCTGGAGTGCTAGCGGGAGGGCATCCGGGGAGCTGTTTTTT.

This chain links TRBV10-3 with TRBJ1-4, with a weak D call TRBD1 (5 bases). V dropped 8 bases and J dropped 0 bases, with 10 bases sitting between them. The CDR3 runs to 14 residues. The germline V gene has CDR1 ENHRY and CDR2 SYGVKD. CDR3 sequence (DNA): TGTGCCATCCGGGACGGAGCAACTAATGAAAAACTGTTTTTT. Translating it yields CAIRDGATNEKLFF.

This clonotype was found a few times. The chain combines TRBV7-3 with TRBJ2-5, with 8 bases that match TRBD1. The V segment lost 4 bases and the J segment 5 bases; nucleotides outside the gene matches: 6. CDR3 length: 14 residues. Germline loops: CDR1 SGHTA, CDR2 FQGTGA. This CDR3 reads CASSSTGGAETQYF. The CDR3 DNA follows: TGTGCCAGCAGCTCTACAGGGGGAGCGGAGACCCAGTACTTC.

At least ten counts were recorded for this clonotype. This rearrangement joins TRBV9 to TRBJ2-2; the D gene could be TRBD1 or TRBD2 (6 bases each). The germline V gene has CDR1 SGDLS and CDR2 YYNGEE. V lost 4 bases, J lost 2 bases, and 12 bases lay in between. The CDR3 covers 15 residues. In nucleotides, the CDR3 is TGTGCCAGCAGCCCGGGGGCGGCTAACACCGGGGAGCTGTTTTTT. It codes for CASSPGAANTGELFF.

A few counts support this clonotype. The chain has TRBV6-6 and TRBJ1-2; D is ambiguous. V lost 0 bases and J lost 5, with 7 bases in between. CDR3 length: 13 amino acids. Germline-derived CDR1 and CDR2 are MNHNY and SVGAGI (reference sequence). DNA for the CDR3: TGTGCCAGCAGTTACTCGAGTCCGTATGGCTACACCTTC. Translated: CASSYSSPYGYTF.

The sample holds many counts of this clonotype. J is TRBJ1-6 and V is TRBV2; 7 bases match TRBD1. Germline V gene lookup returns CDR1 SNHLY and CDR2 FYNNEI. V shed 6 bases and J 6 bases; nucleotides not matched to a gene: 8. This CDR3 contains 15 residues. This CDR3 is CASRGGTVSNSPLHF. CDR3 DNA sequence: TGTGCCAGCAGGGGGGGGACAGTGAGTAATTCACCCCTCCACTTT.

This clonotype was seen more than once but under ten times. This chain joins TRBV20-1 and TRBJ2-1; 10 positions match TRBD2. The CDR3 has 15 amino acids. V shed 1 base, J shed 10 bases, and the junction held 10 bases outside the gene matches. Germline V gene sequence: CDR1 DFQATT, CDR2 SNEGSKA (reference sequence). CDR3 sequence reads: CSARVLLAGDREQFF. Here the CDR3 DNA reads TGCAGTGCTAGAGTGCTTCTAGCGGGAGATAGGGAGCAGTTCTTC.

This clonotype was detected only a few times. The chain has TRBV5-1 and TRBJ2-7; 8 nucleotides agree with TRBD1. The CDR3 extends over 14 amino acids. Germline values: CDR1 SGHRS, CDR2 YFSETQ. Trimming cost V 4 bases and J 6 bases; bases outside gene matches: 9. This chain's CDR3 is CASSATGGRLEQYF. CDR3 bases: TGCGCCAGCAGCGCTACAGGGGGGAGACTCGAGCAGTACTTC.

In its sample, this clonotype was seen a few times. The chain uses TRBV9 and TRBJ2-7, with TRBD1 as a possible D gene (6 bases). Germline CDR1 reads SGDLS; CDR2 reads YYNGEE. Deletions cut 4 bases from V and 5 bases from J, with 16 bases between. The CDR3 sequence is 14 residues long. The CDR3 nucleotides read TGTGCCAGCAGCATCTCAGGGGCTCCCCACGAGCAGTACTTC. Translation: CASSISGAPHEQYF.

This clonotype was found a few times. This chain connects TRBV27 to TRBJ2-2; 8 nucleotides agree with TRBD1. CDR1 and CDR2 from the germline V gene are MNHEY and SMNVEV (reference sequence). The CDR3 length is 18 residues. After removal of 2 bases from V and 6 bases from J, the junction contained 14 bases not matched to a gene. CDR3 loop: CASSLGAQGAIGSGELFF. The CDR3 nucleotides read TGTGCCAGCAGTTTAGGGGCCCAGGGGGCAATCGGGTCCGGGGAGCTGTTTTTT.

V gene TRBV27 combines with J gene TRBJ2-7; D is unresolved. Germline CDR1 MNHEY, CDR2 SMNVEV (reference sequence). With 3 bases removed from V and 2 bases from J, the gap between germline ends came to 17 bases. The CDR3 sequence is 16 residues long. The CDR3 reads CASSLDRRTPTYEQYF. CDR3 DNA: TGTGCCAGCAGTTTGGACCGCAGGACCCCCACCTACGAGCAGTACTTC.

V usage is TRBV5-1 and J usage is TRBJ2-1, with D perhaps TRBD2 (5 bases). CDR1 and CDR2 from the germline V gene are SGHRS and YFSETQ. The CDR3 runs to 14 residues. Trimming took 0 bases from V and 6 from J, leaving 10 bases between them. This CDR3 is CASSLAKSGNEQFF. The CDR3 nucleotides are TGCGCCAGCAGCTTGGCCAAAAGCGGCAATGAGCAGTTCTTC.

The CDR3 region has the DNA TGTGCCAGCAGTTTGGCGGGTTCAGGAGAGACCCAGTACTTC. Translated, it gives CASSLAGSGETQYF. The chain combines TRBV27 with TRBJ2-5, with a weak D call TRBD2 (5 bases). Trimming cost V 3 bases and J 4 bases, with 12 bases left between them. The CDR3 is made up of 14 amino acids. CDR1 and CDR2 (germline): MNHEY, SMNVEV (reference sequence).

This clonotype was counted at least ten times. The chain employs TRBV19 and TRBJ2-2; D is possibly TRBD1 (6 bases). From germline, CDR1 is LNHDA and CDR2 SQIVND (reference sequence). V lost 3 bases, J lost 7 bases, and 21 bases lay in between. There are 17 residues in the CDR3. CDR3 in DNA: TGTGCCAGTAGTATGCAGGGGCGGATGAGGAAAGGCGGGGAGCTGTTTTTT. Translating gives CASSMQGRMRKGGELFF.

The rearrangement links TRBV24-1 to TRBJ2-3; the match to TRBD2 covers 12 bases. The CDR3 contains 17 residues. The junction had 13 bases not matched to a gene; V was cut back by 7 bases and J by 6 bases. CDR1 and CDR2 (germline): KGHDR, SFDVKD. The CDR3 spells CATRDPSSGRAGDTQYF. Here the CDR3 DNA reads TGTGCCACCAGAGATCCCTCTAGCGGGAGGGCCGGGGATACGCAGTATTTT.

The chain links TRBV27 to TRBJ2-7; TRBD2 aligns across 7 bases. The CDR3 spans 15 residues. CDR1 is MNHEY, CDR2 SMNVEV, per germline (reference sequence). Trimming at V came to 1 base and at J to 4 bases, leaving 7 bases not matched to a gene. The CDR3 here is CASSLWGGSWYEQYF. Here the CDR3 DNA reads TGTGCCAGCAGTTTATGGGGCGGGAGTTGGTACGAGCAGTACTTC.

At least ten counts were recorded for this clonotype. J is TRBJ1-5 and V is TRBV10-3; unclear D gene. With 0 bases removed from V and 2 bases from J, the gap between germline ends came to 14 bases. The CDR3 has 17 amino acids. CDR1 ENHRY and CDR2 SYGVKD come from the germline V gene. The CDR3 sequence is CAISESRASKGNQPQHF. In DNA form, the CDR3 reads TGTGCCATCAGTGAGTCGCGGGCCTCAAAGGGCAATCAGCCCCAGCATTTT.

The rearrangement uses TRBV11-2 and TRBJ1-5; D is undetermined. From germline, CDR1 is SGHAT and CDR2 FQNNGV. Trimming removed 2 bases from V and 5 bases from J, with 7 bases in between. This CDR3 has 13 residues. Here the CDR3 DNA reads TGTGCCAGCAGCTTATTTCCCCATCAGCCCCAGCATTTT. As protein: CASSLFPHQPQHF. Supplemented by reference TRBV11-2 and TRBJ1-5, the full variable domain reads EAGVAQSPRYKIIEKRQSVAFWCNPISGHATLYWYQQILGQGPKLLIQFQNNGVVDDSQLPKDRFSAERLKGVDSTLKIQPAKLEDSAVYLCASSLFPHQPQHFGDGTRLSIL.

This clonotype has ten or more counts. The rearrangement joins TRBV27 to TRBJ2-7, with D unresolved. Germline CDR1 reads MNHEY; CDR2 reads SMNVEV (reference sequence). The V end lost 3 bases, the J end lost 4 bases, and 7 bases lay between the germline ends. The length of the CDR3 is 12 residues. CDR3 loop: CASSLARYEQYF. The CDR3, as DNA: TGTGCCAGCAGTTTGGCTCGGTACGAGCAGTACTTC.

The sample holds many counts of this clonotype. The chain couples TRBV3-1 to TRBJ1-3; TRBD1 aligns across 7 bases. The CDR3 extends over 16 amino acids. The V segment lost 4 bases and the J segment 0 bases; nucleotides outside the gene matches: 6. Germline lookup yields CDR1 LGHDT and CDR2 YNNKEL (reference sequence). CDR3 amino acids: CASSPRDRNSGNTIYF. CDR3 nucleotides: TGTGCCAGCAGCCCCCGGGACAGAAACTCTGGAAACACCATATATTTT.